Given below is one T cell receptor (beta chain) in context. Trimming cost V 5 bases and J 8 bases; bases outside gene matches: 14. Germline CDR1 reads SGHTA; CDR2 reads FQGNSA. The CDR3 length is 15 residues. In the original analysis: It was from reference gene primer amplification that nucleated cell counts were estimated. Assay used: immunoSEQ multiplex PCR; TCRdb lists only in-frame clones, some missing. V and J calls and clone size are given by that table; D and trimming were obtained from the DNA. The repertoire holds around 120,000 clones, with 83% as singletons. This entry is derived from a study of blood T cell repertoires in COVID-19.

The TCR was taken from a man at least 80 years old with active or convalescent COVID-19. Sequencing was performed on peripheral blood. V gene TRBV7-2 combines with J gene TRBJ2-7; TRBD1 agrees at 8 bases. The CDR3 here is CASSRAAGQGQKQYF. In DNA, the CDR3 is TGTGCCAGCAGCCGTGCCGCAGGACAGGGACAAAAGCAGTACTTC.